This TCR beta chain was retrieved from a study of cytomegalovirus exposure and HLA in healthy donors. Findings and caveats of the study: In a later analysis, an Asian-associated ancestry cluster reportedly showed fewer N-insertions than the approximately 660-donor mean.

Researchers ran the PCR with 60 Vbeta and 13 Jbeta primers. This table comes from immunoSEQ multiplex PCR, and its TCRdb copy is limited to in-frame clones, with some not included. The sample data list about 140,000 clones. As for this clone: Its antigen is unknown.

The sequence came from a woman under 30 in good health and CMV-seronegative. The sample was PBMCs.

The CDR3: CASSLYREWNYGYTF. CDR3 in DNA: TGTGCCAGCAGCTTATACAGGGAGTGGAACTATGGCTACACCTTC. The chain uses TRBV5-6 and TRBJ1-2, with a possible D match to TRBD1 (6 bases). Trimming took 2 bases from V and 2 from J, leaving 13 bases between them. Germline V gene sequence: CDR1 SGHDT, CDR2 YYEEEE. The CDR3 covers 15 residues.